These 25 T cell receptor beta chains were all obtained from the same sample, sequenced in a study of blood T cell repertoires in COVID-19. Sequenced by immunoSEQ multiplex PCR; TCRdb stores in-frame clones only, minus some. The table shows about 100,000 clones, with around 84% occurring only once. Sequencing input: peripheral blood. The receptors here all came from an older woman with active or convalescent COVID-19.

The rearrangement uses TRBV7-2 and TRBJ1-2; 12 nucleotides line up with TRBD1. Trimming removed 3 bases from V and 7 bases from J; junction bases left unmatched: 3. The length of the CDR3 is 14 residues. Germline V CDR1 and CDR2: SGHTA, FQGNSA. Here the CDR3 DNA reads TGTGCCAGCAGCTTGGGACAGGGGGCACGTGGCTACACCTTC. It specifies CASSLGQGARGYTF.

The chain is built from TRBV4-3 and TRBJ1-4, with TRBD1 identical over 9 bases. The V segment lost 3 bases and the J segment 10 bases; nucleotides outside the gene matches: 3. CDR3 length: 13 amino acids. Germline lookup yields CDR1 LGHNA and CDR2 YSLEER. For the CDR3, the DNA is TGCGCCAGCAGCCAGGGACAGGGCGGAAAACTGTTTTTT. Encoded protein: CASSQGQGGKLFF.

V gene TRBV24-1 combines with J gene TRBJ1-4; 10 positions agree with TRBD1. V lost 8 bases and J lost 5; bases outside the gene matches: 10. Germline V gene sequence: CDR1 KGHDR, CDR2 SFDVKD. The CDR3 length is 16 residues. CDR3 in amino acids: CATIPDRGYENEKLFF. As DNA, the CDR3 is TGTGCCACCATTCCGGACAGGGGGTACGAGAATGAAAAACTGTTTTTT.

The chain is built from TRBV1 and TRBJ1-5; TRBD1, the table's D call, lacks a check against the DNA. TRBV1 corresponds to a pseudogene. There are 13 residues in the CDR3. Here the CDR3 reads CTSSSDRDQPQHF. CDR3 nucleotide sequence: TGCACCAGCAGCTCCGACAGGGATCAGCCCCAGCATTTT.

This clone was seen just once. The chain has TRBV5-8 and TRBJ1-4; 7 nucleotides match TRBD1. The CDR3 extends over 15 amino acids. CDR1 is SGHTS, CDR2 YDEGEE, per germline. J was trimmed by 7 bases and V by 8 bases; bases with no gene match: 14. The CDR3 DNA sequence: TGTGCCAGTACCTCCTACAGGGGAGTACGTGAAAAACTGTTTTTT. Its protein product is CASTSYRGVREKLFF.

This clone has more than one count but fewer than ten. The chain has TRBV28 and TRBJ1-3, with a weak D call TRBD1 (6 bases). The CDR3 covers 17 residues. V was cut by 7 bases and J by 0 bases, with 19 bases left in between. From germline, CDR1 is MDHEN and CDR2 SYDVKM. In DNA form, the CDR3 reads TGTGCCAGCACCGCCGGGGGGACACGGATCTCTGGAAACACCATATATTTT. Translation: CASTAGGTRISGNTIYF.

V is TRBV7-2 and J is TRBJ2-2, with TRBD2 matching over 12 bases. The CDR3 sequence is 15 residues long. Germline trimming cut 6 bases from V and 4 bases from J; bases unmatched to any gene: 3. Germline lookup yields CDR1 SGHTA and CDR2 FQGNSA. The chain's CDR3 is CASRPGLAGTGELFF. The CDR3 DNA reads TGTGCCAGCAGACCGGGACTAGCGGGCACCGGGGAGCTGTTTTTT.

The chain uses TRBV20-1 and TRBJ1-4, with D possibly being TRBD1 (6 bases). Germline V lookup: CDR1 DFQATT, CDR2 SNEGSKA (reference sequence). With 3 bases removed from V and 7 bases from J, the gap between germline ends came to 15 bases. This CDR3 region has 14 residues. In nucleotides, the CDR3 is TGCAGTGCTAGTAGGGACACTCAGAGTGAAAAACTGTTTTTT. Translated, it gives CSASRDTQSEKLFF.

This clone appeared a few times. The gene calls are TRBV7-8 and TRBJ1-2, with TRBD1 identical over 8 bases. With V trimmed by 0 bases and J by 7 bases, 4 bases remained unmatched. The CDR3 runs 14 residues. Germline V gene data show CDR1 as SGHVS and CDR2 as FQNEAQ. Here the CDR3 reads CASSLAPGTGGYTF. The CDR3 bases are TGTGCCAGCAGCTTAGCCCCCGGGACAGGTGGCTACACCTTC.

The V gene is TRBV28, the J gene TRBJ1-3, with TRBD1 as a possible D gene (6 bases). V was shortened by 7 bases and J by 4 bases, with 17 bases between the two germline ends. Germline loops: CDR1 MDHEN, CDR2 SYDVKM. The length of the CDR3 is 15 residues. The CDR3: CASTEVRGAGNTIYF. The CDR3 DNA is TGTGCCAGCACAGAGGTCAGGGGTGCCGGAAACACCATATATTTT.

CDR3 sequence reads: CAWSVWGSAQSGANVLTF. The CDR3 region has the DNA TGTGCCTGGAGTGTGTGGGGCAGCGCCCAATCTGGGGCCAACGTCCTGACTTTC. The chain employs TRBV30 and TRBJ2-6; possibly TRBD1 for D (5 bases). This CDR3 is built from 18 residues. CDR1 GTSNPN and CDR2 SVGIG come from the germline V gene (reference sequence). V was trimmed by 0 bases and J by 1 base, leaving 16 bases between them. Supplemented by reference TRBV30 and TRBJ2-6, the full variable domain reads SQTIHQWPATLVQPVGSPLSLECTVEGTSNPNLYWYRQAAGRGLQLLFYSVGIGQISSEVPQNLSASRPQDRQFILSSKKLLLSDSGFYLCAWSVWGSAQSGANVLTFGAGSRLTVL.

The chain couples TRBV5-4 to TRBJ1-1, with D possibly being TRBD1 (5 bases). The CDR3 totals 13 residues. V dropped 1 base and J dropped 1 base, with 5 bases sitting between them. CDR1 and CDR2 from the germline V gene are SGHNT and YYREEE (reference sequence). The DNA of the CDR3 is TGTGCCAGCAGCTTGACAGGGAACACTGAAGCTTTCTTT. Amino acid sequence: CASSLTGNTEAFF.

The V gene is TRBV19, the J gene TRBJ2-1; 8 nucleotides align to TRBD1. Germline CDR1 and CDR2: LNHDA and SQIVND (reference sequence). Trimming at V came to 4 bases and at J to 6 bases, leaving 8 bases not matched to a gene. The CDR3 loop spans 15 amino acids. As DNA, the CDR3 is TGTGCCAGTAGTAAGACAGGGGTTAACGGCAATGAGCAGTTCTTC. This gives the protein CASSKTGVNGNEQFF.

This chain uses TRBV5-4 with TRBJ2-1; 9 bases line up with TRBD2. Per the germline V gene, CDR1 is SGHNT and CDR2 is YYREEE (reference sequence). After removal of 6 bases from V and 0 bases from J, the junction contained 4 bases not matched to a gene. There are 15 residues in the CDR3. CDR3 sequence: CASNLAGSSYNEQFF. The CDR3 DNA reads TGTGCCAGCAACCTAGCGGGGAGCTCCTACAATGAGCAGTTCTTC.

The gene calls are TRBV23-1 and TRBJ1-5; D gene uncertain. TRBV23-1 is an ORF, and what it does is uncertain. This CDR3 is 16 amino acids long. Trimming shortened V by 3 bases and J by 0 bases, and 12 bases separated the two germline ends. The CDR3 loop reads CASSHKPVYSNQPQHF. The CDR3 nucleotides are TGCGCCAGCAGTCATAAGCCGGTATATAGCAATCAGCCCCAGCATTTT.

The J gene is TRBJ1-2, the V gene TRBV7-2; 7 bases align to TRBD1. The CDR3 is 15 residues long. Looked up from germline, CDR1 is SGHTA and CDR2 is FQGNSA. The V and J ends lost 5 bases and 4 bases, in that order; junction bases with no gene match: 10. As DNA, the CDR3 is TGTGCCAGCAGCGTGAGCCGGGACAGCTCCTATGGCTACACCTTC. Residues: CASSVSRDSSYGYTF.

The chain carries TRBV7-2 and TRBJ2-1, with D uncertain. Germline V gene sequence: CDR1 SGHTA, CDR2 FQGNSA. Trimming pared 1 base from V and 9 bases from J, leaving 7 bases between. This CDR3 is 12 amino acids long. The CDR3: CASSLGVVEQFF. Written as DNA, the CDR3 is TGTGCCAGCAGCTTAGGAGTTGTTGAGCAGTTCTTC.

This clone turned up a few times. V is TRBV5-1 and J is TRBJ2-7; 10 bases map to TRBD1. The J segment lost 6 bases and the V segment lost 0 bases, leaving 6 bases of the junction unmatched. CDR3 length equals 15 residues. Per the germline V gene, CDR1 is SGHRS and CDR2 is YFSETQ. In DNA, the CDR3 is TGCGCCAGCAGCTTGGCGCCGGGACAGGGGTCCGAGCAGTACTTC. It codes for CASSLAPGQGSEQYF.

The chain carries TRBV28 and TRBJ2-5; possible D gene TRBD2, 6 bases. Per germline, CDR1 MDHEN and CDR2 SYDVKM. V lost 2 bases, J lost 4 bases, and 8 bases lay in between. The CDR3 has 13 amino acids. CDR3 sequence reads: CASSLRGLETQYF. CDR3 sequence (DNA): TGTGCCAGCAGTTTAAGGGGACTAGAGACCCAGTACTTC.

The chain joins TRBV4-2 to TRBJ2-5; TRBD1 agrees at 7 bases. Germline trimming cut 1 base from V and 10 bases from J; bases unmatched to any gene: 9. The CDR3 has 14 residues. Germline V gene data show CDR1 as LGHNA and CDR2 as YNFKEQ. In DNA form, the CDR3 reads TGTGCCAGCAGCCAAGCGAGGCAGGGGGATATCCAGTACTTC. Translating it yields CASSQARQGDIQYF.

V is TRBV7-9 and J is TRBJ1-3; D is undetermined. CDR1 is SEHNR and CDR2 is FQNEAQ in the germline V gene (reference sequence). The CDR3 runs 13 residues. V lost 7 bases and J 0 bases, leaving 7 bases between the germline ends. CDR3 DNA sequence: TGTGCCAGCATGGCAGGCTCTGGAAACACCATATATTTT. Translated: CASMAGSGNTIYF.

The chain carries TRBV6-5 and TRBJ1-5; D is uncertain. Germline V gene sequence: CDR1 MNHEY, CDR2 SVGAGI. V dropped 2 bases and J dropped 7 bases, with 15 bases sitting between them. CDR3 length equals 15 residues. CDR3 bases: TGTGCCAGCAGTTACGACACTCAGCTTGGGCAGCCCCAGCATTTT. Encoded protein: CASSYDTQLGQPQHF.

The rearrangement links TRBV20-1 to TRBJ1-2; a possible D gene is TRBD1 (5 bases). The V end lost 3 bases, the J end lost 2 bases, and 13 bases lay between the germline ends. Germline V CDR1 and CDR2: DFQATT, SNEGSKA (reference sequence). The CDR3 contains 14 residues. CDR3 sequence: CSASLAQGNYGYTF. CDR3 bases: TGCAGTGCTAGTTTGGCCCAGGGAAACTATGGCTACACCTTC.

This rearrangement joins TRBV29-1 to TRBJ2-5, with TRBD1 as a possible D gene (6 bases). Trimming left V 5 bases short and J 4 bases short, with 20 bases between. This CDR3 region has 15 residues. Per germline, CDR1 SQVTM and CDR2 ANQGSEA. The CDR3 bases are TGCAGCGTTCCCACAGGGCTTTCGATAGGAGAGACCCAGTACTTC. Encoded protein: CSVPTGLSIGETQYF.

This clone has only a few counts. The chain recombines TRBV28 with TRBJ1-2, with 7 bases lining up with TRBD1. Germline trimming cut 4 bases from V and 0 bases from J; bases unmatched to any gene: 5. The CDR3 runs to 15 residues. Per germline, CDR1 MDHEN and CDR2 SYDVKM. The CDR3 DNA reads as TGTGCCAGCAGTTCTCCAGGGGGTACTAACTATGGCTACACCTTC. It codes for CASSSPGGTNYGYTF.